This TCR beta chain was obtained from a study of blood T cell repertoires in COVID-19. Overall study context: COVID-19 samples from acute and convalescent phases originated in the United States, Italy and Spain.

Original analysis: It was from reference gene primer amplification that nucleated cell counts were estimated. Clones were read by immunoSEQ multiplex PCR, and TCRdb kept only the in-frame ones, dropping some. V and J calls and clone size are given by that table; D and trimming were obtained from the DNA. The sample yields roughly 200,000 clones, 80% to 90% seen once. After removal of 6 bases from V and 8 bases from J, the junction contained 5 bases not matched to a gene. The CDR3 length is 13 residues. From germline, CDR1 is WSHSY and CDR2 SAAADI. Sequencing was performed on peripheral blood. The origin of this receptor is a man aged 60-69 years with acute or convalescent COVID-19. The V gene is TRBV10-2, the J gene TRBJ1-4, with 8 bases that match TRBD1. The chain's CDR3 is CASSGRGHEKLFF. The CDR3 DNA sequence: TGCGCCAGCAGCGGCAGGGGGCACGAAAAACTGTTTTTT.